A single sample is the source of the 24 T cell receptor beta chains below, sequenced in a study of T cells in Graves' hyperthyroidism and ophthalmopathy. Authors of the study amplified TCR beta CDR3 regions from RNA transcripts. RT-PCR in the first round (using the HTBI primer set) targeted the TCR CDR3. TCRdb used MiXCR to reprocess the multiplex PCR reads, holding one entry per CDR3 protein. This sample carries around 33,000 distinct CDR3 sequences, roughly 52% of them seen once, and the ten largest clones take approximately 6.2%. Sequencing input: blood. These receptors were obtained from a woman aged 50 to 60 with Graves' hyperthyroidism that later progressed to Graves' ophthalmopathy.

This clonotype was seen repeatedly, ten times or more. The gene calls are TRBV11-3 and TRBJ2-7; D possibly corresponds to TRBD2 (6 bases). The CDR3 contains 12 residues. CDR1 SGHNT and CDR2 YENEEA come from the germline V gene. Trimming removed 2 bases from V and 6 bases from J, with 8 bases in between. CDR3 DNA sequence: TGTGCCAGCAGCTTATTCGGGAGCGAGCAGTACTTC. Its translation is CASSLFGSEQYF.

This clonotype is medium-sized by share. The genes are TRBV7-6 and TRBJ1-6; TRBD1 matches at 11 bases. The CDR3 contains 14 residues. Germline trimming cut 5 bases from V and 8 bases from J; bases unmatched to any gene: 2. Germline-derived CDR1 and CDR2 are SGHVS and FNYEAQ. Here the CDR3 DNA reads TGTGCCAGCAGCGCGGGACAGGGGGATTCACCCCTCCACTTT. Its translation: CASSAGQGDSPLHF.

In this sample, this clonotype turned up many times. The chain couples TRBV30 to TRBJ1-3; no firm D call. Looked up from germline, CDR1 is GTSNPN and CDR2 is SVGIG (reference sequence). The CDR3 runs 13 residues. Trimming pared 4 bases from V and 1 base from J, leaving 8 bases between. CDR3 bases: TGTGCCTGGAATGTCATTTCTGGAAACACCATATATTTT. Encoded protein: CAWNVISGNTIYF.

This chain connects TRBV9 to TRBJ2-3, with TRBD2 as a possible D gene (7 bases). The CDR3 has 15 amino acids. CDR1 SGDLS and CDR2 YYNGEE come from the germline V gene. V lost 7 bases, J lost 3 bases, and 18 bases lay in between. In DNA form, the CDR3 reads TGTGCCAGCGGAAGGGGGGGGGAGTGGACAGATACGCAGTATTTT. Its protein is CASGRGGEWTDTQYF.

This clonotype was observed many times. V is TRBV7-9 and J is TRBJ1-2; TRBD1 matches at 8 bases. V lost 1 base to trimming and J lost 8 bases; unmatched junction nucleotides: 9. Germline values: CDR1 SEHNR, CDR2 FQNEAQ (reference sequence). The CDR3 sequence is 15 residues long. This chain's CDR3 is CASSLGQGARPGYTF. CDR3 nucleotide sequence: TGTGCCAGCAGCTTAGGGCAGGGGGCTCGCCCAGGCTACACCTTC.

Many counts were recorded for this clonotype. CDR3 amino acids: CASTDHGTSGSYEQYF. The DNA of the CDR3 is TGTGCCAGCACGGACCACGGGACTAGCGGCTCCTACGAGCAGTACTTC. The genes are TRBV3-1 and TRBJ2-7; TRBD2 agrees at 11 bases. The CDR3 runs to 16 residues. V lost 7 bases to trimming and J lost 0 bases; unmatched junction nucleotides: 8. Germline V lookup: CDR1 LGHDT, CDR2 YNNKEL (reference sequence).

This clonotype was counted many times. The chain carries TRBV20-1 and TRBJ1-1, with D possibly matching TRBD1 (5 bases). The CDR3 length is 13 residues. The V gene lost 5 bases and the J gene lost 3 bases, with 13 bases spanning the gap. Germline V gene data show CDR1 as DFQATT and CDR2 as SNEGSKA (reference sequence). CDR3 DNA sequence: TGCAGTGCTCCGTACGGGGGAGACACTGAAGCTTTCTTT. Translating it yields CSAPYGGDTEAFF.

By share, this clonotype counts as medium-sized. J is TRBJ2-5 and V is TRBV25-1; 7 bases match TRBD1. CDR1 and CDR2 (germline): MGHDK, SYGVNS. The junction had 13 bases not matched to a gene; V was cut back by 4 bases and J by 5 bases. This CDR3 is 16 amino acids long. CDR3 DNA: TGTGCCAGCAGTGTAAGGGCGGCAGGGGGAGTGGAGACCCAGTACTTC. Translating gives CASSVRAAGGVETQYF.

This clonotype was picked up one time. The CDR3 protein is CASLGRLSGNTIYF. In DNA form, the CDR3 reads TGTGCCAGCTTGGGACGGCTCTCTGGAAACACCATATATTTT. The gene calls are TRBV6-2 or TRBV6-3 and TRBJ1-3; tentative D call: TRBD1 (5 bases). This CDR3 region has 14 residues. V shed 8 bases and J shed 0 bases, with 11 bases lying between them. CDR1 MNHEY and CDR2 SVGEGT come from the germline V gene.

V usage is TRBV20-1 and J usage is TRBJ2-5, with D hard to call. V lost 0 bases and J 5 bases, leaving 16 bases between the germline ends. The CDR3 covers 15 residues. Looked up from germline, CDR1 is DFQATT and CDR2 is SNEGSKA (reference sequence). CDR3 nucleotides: TGCAGTGCTAGAGATTCACTTAAGAGGCATGAGACCCAGTACTTC. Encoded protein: CSARDSLKRHETQYF.

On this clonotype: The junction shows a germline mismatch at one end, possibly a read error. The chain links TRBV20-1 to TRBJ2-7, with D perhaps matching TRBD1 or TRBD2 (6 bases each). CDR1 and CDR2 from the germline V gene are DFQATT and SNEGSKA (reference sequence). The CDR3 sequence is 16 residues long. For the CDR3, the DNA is TGCAGTGCTAGAAATCGGGCAGGGGAGGACATCTACGGGCAGTACTTC. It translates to CSARNRAGEDIYGQYF.

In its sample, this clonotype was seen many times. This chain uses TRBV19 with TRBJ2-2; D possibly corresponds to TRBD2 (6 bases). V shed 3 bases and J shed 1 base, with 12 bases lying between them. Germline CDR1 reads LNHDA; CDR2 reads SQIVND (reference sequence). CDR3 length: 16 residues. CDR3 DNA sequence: TGTGCCAGTAGTATGGGTACTAGCATGAACACCGGGGAGCTGTTTTTT. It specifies CASSMGTSMNTGELFF.

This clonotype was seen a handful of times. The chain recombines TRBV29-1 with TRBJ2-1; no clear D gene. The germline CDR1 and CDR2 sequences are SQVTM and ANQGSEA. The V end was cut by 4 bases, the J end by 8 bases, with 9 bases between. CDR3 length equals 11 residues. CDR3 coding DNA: TGCAGCGTTGTTGCGGATTATGAGCAGTTCTTC. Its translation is CSVVADYEQFF.

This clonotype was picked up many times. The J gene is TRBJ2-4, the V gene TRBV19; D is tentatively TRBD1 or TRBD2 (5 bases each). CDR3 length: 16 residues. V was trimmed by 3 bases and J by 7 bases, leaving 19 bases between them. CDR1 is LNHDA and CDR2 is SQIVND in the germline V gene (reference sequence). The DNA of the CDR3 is TGTGCCAGTAGTATGCCCCGTGGGACGGCCGGGAACATTCAGTACTTC. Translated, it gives CASSMPRGTAGNIQYF.

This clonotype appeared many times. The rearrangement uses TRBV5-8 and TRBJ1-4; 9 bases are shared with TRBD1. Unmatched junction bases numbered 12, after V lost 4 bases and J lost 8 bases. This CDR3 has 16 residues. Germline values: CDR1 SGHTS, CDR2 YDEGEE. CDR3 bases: TGTGCCAGCAGCACCACCACAGGGGGCGCAGAGGAAAAACTGTTTTTT. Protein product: CASSTTTGGAEEKLFF.

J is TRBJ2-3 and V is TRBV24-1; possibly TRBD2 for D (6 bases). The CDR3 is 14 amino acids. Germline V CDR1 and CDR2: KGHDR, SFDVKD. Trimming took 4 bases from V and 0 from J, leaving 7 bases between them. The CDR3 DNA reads TGTGCCACCAGTGACAGCGGGAGCACAGATACGCAGTATTTT. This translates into CATSDSGSTDTQYF.

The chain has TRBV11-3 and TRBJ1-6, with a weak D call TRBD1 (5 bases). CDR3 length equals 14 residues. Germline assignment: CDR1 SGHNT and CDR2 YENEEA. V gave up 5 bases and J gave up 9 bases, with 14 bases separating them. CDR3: CASSLQDEGSPLHF. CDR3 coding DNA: TGTGCCAGCAGCCTACAGGACGAGGGTTCACCCCTCCACTTT.

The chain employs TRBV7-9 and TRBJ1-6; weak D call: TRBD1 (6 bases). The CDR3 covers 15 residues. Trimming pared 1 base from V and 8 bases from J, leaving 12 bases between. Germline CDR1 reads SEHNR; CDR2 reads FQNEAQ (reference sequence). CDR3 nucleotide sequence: TGTGCCAGCAGCTTAGAAGGGGGGCTAGATTCACCCCTCCACTTT. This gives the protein CASSLEGGLDSPLHF.

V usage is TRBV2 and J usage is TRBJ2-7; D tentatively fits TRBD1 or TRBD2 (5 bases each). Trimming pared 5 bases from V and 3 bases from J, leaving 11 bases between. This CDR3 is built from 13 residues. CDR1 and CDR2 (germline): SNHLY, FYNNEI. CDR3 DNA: TGTGCCAGCAGTTTCGGGACGGGCTACGAGCAGTACTTC. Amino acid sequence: CASSFGTGYEQYF.

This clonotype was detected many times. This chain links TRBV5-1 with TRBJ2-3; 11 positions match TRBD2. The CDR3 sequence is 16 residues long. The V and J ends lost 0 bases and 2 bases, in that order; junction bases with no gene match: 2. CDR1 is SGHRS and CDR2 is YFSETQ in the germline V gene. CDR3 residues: CASSLGLAGNTDTQYF. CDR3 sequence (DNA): TGCGCCAGCAGCTTGGGACTAGCGGGAAACACAGATACGCAGTATTTT.

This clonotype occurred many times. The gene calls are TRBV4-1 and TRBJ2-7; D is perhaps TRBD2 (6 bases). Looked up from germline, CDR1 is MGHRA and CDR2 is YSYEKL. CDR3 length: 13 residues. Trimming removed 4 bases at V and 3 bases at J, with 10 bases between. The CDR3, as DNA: TGCGCCAGCAGCCCCCGGGACTTCTACGAGCAGTACTTC. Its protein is CASSPRDFYEQYF.

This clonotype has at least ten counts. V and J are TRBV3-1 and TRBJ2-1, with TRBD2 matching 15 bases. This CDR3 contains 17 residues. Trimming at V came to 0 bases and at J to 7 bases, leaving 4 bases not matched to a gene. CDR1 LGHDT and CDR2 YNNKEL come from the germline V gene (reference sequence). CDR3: CASSQEAGTSGRNEQFF. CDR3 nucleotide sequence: TGTGCCAGCAGCCAAGAGGCCGGGACTAGCGGGAGGAATGAGCAGTTCTTC.

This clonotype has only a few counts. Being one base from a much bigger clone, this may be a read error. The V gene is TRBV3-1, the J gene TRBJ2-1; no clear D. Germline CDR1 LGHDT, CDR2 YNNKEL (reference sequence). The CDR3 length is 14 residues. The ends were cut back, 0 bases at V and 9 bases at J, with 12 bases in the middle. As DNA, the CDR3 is TGTGCCAGCAGCCAAGAGCTCAAAGTTACTGAGCAGTTCTTC. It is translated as CASSQELKVTEQFF.

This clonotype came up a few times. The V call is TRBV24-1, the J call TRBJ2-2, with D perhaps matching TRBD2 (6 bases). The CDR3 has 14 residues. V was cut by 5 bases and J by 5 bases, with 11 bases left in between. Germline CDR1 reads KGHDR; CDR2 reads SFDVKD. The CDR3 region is CATSGLAGTGELFF. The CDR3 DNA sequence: TGTGCCACCAGTGGCCTTGCGGGGACCGGGGAGCTGTTTTTT.